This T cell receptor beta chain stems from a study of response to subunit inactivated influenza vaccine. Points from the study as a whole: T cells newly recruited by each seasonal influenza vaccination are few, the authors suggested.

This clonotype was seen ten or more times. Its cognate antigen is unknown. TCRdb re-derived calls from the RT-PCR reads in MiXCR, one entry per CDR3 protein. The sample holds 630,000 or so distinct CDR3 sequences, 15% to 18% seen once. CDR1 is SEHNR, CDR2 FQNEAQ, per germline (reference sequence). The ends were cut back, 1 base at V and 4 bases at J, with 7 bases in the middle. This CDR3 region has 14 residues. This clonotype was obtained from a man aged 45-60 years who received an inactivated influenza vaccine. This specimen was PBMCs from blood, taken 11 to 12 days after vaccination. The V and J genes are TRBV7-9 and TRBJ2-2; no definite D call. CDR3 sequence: CASSLVIGTGELFF. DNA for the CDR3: TGTGCCAGCAGCTTAGTTATTGGCACCGGGGAGCTGTTTTTT.